What follows are 29 T cell receptor beta chains derived from one specimen sequenced in a study of blood T cell repertoires in COVID-19. Libraries were prepared by immunoSEQ multiplex PCR; TCRdb keeps only in-frame clonotypes and omits some of them. The sample includes 250,000 to 300,000 clones, 88% of them seen just once. What was sequenced was peripheral blood. The receptors shown here come from a young woman with acute or convalescent COVID-19.

CDR3 bases: TGTGCCTGGAGTGTACATCCGGCGGGTTCTACTGAAGCTTTCTTT. It encodes CAWSVHPAGSTEAFF. This chain connects TRBV30 to TRBJ1-1; D is uncertain. Germline CDR1 GTSNPN, CDR2 SVGIG (reference sequence). This CDR3 is built from 15 residues. Between the trimmed V and J ends, which lost 0 bases and 5 bases, there was a span of 16 bases.

The chain uses TRBV19 and TRBJ1-2; TRBD1 matches 9 bases. V gave up 8 bases and J gave up 4 bases; unmatched junction bases: 11. Germline assignment: CDR1 LNHDA and CDR2 SQIVND (reference sequence). The CDR3 spans 15 residues. The CDR3 reads CASFLTGGSIYGYTF. The CDR3 DNA reads TGTGCCAGTTTTCTAACAGGGGGCTCTATCTATGGCTACACCTTC. The entire variable domain, with the rest obtained from reference TRBV19 and TRBJ1-2, is as follows: DGGITQSPKYLFRKEGQNVTLSCEQNLNHDAMYWYRQDPGQGLRLIYYSQIVNDFQKGDIAEGYSVSREKKESFPLTVTSAQKNPTAFYLCASFLTGGSIYGYTFGSGTRLTVV.

V usage is TRBV4-3 and J usage is TRBJ1-1, with D unclear. The CDR3 is made up of 14 amino acids. V was trimmed by 3 bases and J by 6 bases, leaving 14 bases between them. The germline CDR1 and CDR2 sequences are LGHNA and YSLEER. CDR3 bases: TGCGCCAGCAGCCATGGGCAGGTTCTCGCTGAAGCTTTCTTT. This translates into CASSHGQVLAEAFF.

The V call is TRBV27, the J call TRBJ1-5; D remains unclear. Germline CDR1 and CDR2: MNHEY and SMNVEV (reference sequence). The CDR3 spans 14 residues. Trimming took off 0 bases at V and 4 bases at J, with 7 bases between the two ends. This CDR3 is CASSLSRGNQPQHF. The CDR3 DNA is TGTGCCAGCAGTTTATCCCGGGGTAATCAGCCCCAGCATTTT.

V is TRBV24-1 and J is TRBJ1-1; D is undetermined. The V gene's germline CDR1 is KGHDR and CDR2 SFDVKD. The CDR3 spans 13 residues. The V end was cut by 0 bases, the J end by 2 bases, with 3 bases between. CDR3 region: CATSDLLNTEAFF. The CDR3 coding sequence is TGTGCCACCAGTGATTTGCTTAACACTGAAGCTTTCTTT.

The V and J genes are TRBV7-9 and TRBJ2-1, with D possibly TRBD1 on 6 matching bases. CDR3 length: 15 amino acids. Per the germline V gene, CDR1 is SEHNR and CDR2 is FQNEAQ (reference sequence). V was pared by 5 bases and J by 4 bases, with 15 bases between. The CDR3 bases are TGTGCCAGCAGCCACGGACAGTGGCAGTACAATGAGCAGTTCTTC. Protein sequence: CASSHGQWQYNEQFF.

The chain links TRBV9 to TRBJ1-4, with 10 bases matching TRBD1. Unmatched junction bases numbered 6, after V lost 2 bases and J lost 8 bases. The CDR3 has 15 residues. Per germline, CDR1 SGDLS and CDR2 YYNGEE. CDR3 bases: TGTGCCAGCAGCGTCCTAGGGACAGGGGACGAAAAACTGTTTTTT. This sequence encodes CASSVLGTGDEKLFF.

The chain is built from TRBV13 and TRBJ2-3; D may be TRBD2 (6 bases). Trimming stripped 5 bases from V and 4 bases from J, with 16 bases between. The CDR3 length is 15 residues. CDR1 and CDR2 (germline): PRHDT, FYEKMQ (reference sequence). The CDR3 loop reads CASSLLGEDADTQYF. The CDR3 bases are TGTGCCAGCAGCCTTCTAGGGGAGGATGCAGATACGCAGTATTTT.

Here the CDR3 reads CASSEQLWRDQPQHF. CDR3 nucleotides: TGCGCCAGCAGTGAGCAGCTTTGGAGGGATCAGCCCCAGCATTTT. V gene TRBV10-2 combines with J gene TRBJ1-5, with D unclear. This CDR3 region has 15 residues. Per the germline V gene, CDR1 is WSHSY and CDR2 is SAAADI. Trimming left V 2 bases short and J 5 bases short, with 13 bases between.

The chain recombines TRBV6-1 with TRBJ2-1, with TRBD1 as a possible D gene (5 bases). The V end lost 1 base, the J end lost 3 bases, and 10 bases lay between the germline ends. CDR1 MNHNS and CDR2 SASEGT come from the germline V gene. The CDR3 consists of 15 residues. The CDR3 nucleotides read TGTGCCAGCAGTGAAGAAGGGGTGGGCTACAATGAGCAGTTCTTC. This gives the protein CASSEEGVGYNEQFF.

This sequence joins TRBV7-2 and TRBJ1-2, with D perhaps TRBD1 (5 bases). Germline CDR1 reads SGHTA; CDR2 reads FQGNSA. The CDR3 sequence is 15 residues long. V was pared by 5 bases and J by 7 bases, with 20 bases between. CDR3 residues: CASSRGDSGGFGYTF. Written as DNA, the CDR3 is TGTGCCAGCAGCAGAGGGGACTCCGGTGGTTTTGGCTACACCTTC.

The chain employs TRBV7-2 and TRBJ1-6; 9 nucleotides align to TRBD1. Germline assignment: CDR1 SGHTA and CDR2 FQGNSA. Trimming took 5 bases from V and 10 from J; bases not matched to a gene: 9. This CDR3 has 15 residues. In DNA, the CDR3 is TGTGCCAGCAGCCTATCTACGGACAGGGGCTCACCCCTCCACTTT. It yields the protein CASSLSTDRGSPLHF.

This chain connects TRBV25-1 to TRBJ2-1; 7 nucleotides agree with TRBD2. Per germline, CDR1 MGHDK and CDR2 SYGVNS. The trim removed 4 bases at V and 1 base at J, leaving 10 bases unmatched. The CDR3 contains 17 residues. This chain's CDR3 is CASSASSGGSSYNEQFF. CDR3 nucleotide sequence: TGTGCCAGCAGTGCTTCTAGCGGCGGGAGTTCCTACAATGAGCAGTTCTTC.

J is TRBJ2-5 and V is TRBV30, with a tentative D call TRBD2 (6 bases). Per the germline V gene, CDR1 is GTSNPN and CDR2 is SVGIG (reference sequence). The CDR3 totals 14 residues. V shed 0 bases and J shed 5 bases, with 13 bases lying between them. This CDR3 is CAWSVTGSGETQYF. CDR3 nucleotides: TGTGCCTGGAGTGTCACCGGGAGTGGGGAGACCCAGTACTTC.

This chain uses TRBV3-1 (or the pseudogene TRBV3-2) with TRBJ1-1; D call uncertain. The V gene's germline CDR1 is LGHDT and CDR2 YNNKEL (reference sequence). V gave up 0 bases and J gave up 1 base, with 9 bases separating them. The CDR3 loop spans 15 amino acids. CDR3 loop: CASSQDPNSNTEAFF. The CDR3 DNA reads as TGTGCCAGCAGCCAAGATCCCAACTCGAACACTGAAGCTTTCTTT.

V is TRBV5-1 and J is TRBJ2-1; 8 bases line up with TRBD2. Germline CDR1 is SGHRS and CDR2 is YFSETQ. The J segment lost 2 bases and the V segment lost 2 bases, leaving 3 bases of the junction unmatched. This CDR3 has 15 residues. CDR3 in DNA: TGCGCCAGCAGCTTTAGCGGGGAGCCCTACAATGAGCAGTTCTTC. Its protein is CASSFSGEPYNEQFF.

The V gene is TRBV30, the J gene TRBJ2-4, with TRBD2 as a possible D gene (5 bases). V lost 4 bases, J lost 0 bases, and 16 bases lay in between. This CDR3 has 16 residues. CDR1 and CDR2 (germline): GTSNPN, SVGIG (reference sequence). The CDR3 reads CAWNPVRDLAKNIQYF. CDR3 coding DNA: TGTGCCTGGAACCCGGTCCGGGATCTAGCCAAAAACATTCAGTACTTC.

This clone has just a few counts. CDR3: CASSLRTGGEKLFF. For the CDR3, the DNA is TGTGCCAGCAGCCTGCGGACAGGGGGGGAAAAACTGTTTTTT. The chain is built from TRBV9 and TRBJ1-4; 10 nucleotides match TRBD1. Losses at the gene ends were 4 bases for V and 8 bases for J; bases not matched to a gene: 5. The CDR3 spans 14 residues. The V gene's germline CDR1 is SGDLS and CDR2 YYNGEE.

In its sample, this clone was seen once. The chain uses TRBV10-3 and TRBJ1-4; no clear D gene. Germline V CDR1 and CDR2: ENHRY, SYGVKD. CDR3 size: 15 residues. Trimming removed 3 bases from V and 8 bases from J, with 16 bases in between. CDR3 protein: CAISDPAGGNEKLFF. In DNA form, the CDR3 reads TGTGCCATCAGTGACCCCGCGGGAGGGAACGAAAAACTGTTTTTT.

The CDR3 DNA reads as TGTGCCACAAGACAGGGGGCTGAAGCTTTCTTT. This codes for CATRQGAEAFF. V usage is TRBV19 and J usage is TRBJ1-1, with 9 bases identical to TRBD1. Germline lookup yields CDR1 LNHDA and CDR2 SQIVND (reference sequence). V lost 10 bases, J lost 6 bases, and 3 bases stayed unmatched. This CDR3 region has 11 residues. Using reference TRBV19 and TRBJ1-1 for the parts outside the CDR3, the full variable domain is DGGITQSPKYLFRKEGQNVTLSCEQNLNHDAMYWYRQDPGQGLRLIYYSQIVNDFQKGDIAEGYSVSREKKESFPLTVTSAQKNPTAFYLCATRQGAEAFFGQGTRLTVV.

The chain couples TRBV25-1 to TRBJ1-4; D ambiguous. Trimming removed 3 bases at V and 0 bases at J, with 14 bases between. The CDR3 contains 17 residues. CDR1 and CDR2 from the germline V gene are MGHDK and SYGVNS. CDR3 in DNA: TGTGCCAGCAGTGACATGGTACAGCTTGCAACTAATGAAAAACTGTTTTTT. Its translation is CASSDMVQLATNEKLFF.

The CDR3 is CAWSVLLTSGSGEQFF. The CDR3 region has the DNA TGTGCCTGGAGTGTACTTTTGACTAGCGGGAGTGGTGAGCAGTTCTTC. The V call is TRBV30, the J call TRBJ2-1; 12 bases are a match to TRBD2. The germline CDR1 and CDR2 sequences are GTSNPN and SVGIG (reference sequence). This CDR3 contains 16 residues. V trimming: 0 bases; J trimming: 9 bases; junction bases outside the gene matches: 9.

This clone has only a few counts. The rearrangement links TRBV27 to TRBJ1-1; no reliable D call. Germline lookup yields CDR1 MNHEY and CDR2 SMNVEV (reference sequence). This CDR3 comprises 17 residues. V was shortened by 1 base and J by 5 bases, with 20 bases between the two germline ends. In nucleotides, the CDR3 is TGTGCCAGCAGTTTATATTCGGCTGCAGGTAGAAGGACTGAAGCTTTCTTT. Translation gives CASSLYSAAGRRTEAFF.

The rearrangement uses TRBV27 and TRBJ2-1; 9 nucleotides line up with TRBD2. The germline V gene has CDR1 MNHEY and CDR2 SMNVEV (reference sequence). The CDR3 consists of 16 residues. J was trimmed by 2 bases and V by 5 bases; bases with no gene match: 7. The CDR3 DNA reads as TGTGCCAGCAGTCCCGGACTAGCGAGGACCTACAATGAGCAGTTCTTC. As protein: CASSPGLARTYNEQFF.

This sequence joins TRBV5-1 and TRBJ2-7; 8 bases are shared with TRBD1. V lost 4 bases, J lost 3 bases, and 12 bases stayed unmatched. The CDR3 covers 16 residues. CDR1 and CDR2 (germline): SGHRS, YFSETQ. CDR3 sequence reads: CASSPAVDRVIYEQYF. The CDR3 DNA follows: TGCGCCAGCAGCCCCGCGGTGGACAGGGTCATCTACGAGCAGTACTTC.

The J gene is TRBJ2-3, the V gene TRBV19; TRBD1 might be the D (6 bases). V dropped 10 bases and J dropped 1 base, with 12 bases sitting between them. Per germline, CDR1 LNHDA and CDR2 SQIVND (reference sequence). This CDR3 region has 13 residues. CDR3 nucleotides: TGTGCCACCCTAGGGGGTGGCACAGATACGCAGTATTTT. This sequence encodes CATLGGGTDTQYF.

The rearrangement links TRBV20-1 to TRBJ1-1; a weak D match, TRBD1 (5 bases). The CDR3 loop spans 12 amino acids. Trimming pared 3 bases from V and 3 bases from J, leaving 8 bases between. The germline gives CDR1 DFQATT, CDR2 SNEGSKA (reference sequence). The CDR3 is CSASDRYTEAFF. The CDR3 coding sequence is TGCAGTGCTAGTGACAGATACACTGAAGCTTTCTTT.

V is TRBV30 and J is TRBJ1-4; D may be TRBD1 (5 bases). V was pared by 1 base and J by 8 bases, with 17 bases between. Germline CDR1 and CDR2: GTSNPN and SVGIG (reference sequence). CDR3 length: 15 residues. CDR3 DNA: TGTGCCTGGAGTGGAGTGCGGGACCTGAGGGAAAAACTGTTTTTT. Translated: CAWSGVRDLREKLFF.

The chain uses TRBV4-3 and TRBJ2-7, with 12 bases fitting TRBD1. Trimming cost V 0 bases and J 6 bases; bases outside gene matches: 12. The CDR3 is 18 residues long. Germline loops: CDR1 LGHNA, CDR2 YSLEER. CDR3 protein: CASSQDGGGTGGFSEQYF. Here the CDR3 DNA reads TGCGCCAGCAGCCAAGATGGGGGTGGGACAGGGGGCTTTAGCGAGCAGTACTTC.